The 20 T cell receptor beta chains listed next were all sequenced from one sample in a study of T cells in Graves' hyperthyroidism and ophthalmopathy. It was RNA transcripts that yielded the amplified TCR beta CDR3 regions. First-round RT-PCR with HTBI primers amplified the TCR CDR3 region. MiXCR was run by TCRdb on the multiplex PCR reads, yielding one entry per CDR3 protein. This table has around 500,000 distinct CDR3 sequences, roughly an eighth appearing once. The sequencing sample was made of blood. These receptors were collected from a woman under 30 with Graves' hyperthyroidism.

The V call is TRBV20-1, the J call TRBJ2-3; 12 bases match TRBD2. Germline assignment: CDR1 DFQATT and CDR2 SNEGSKA (reference sequence). This CDR3 contains 14 residues. Trimming cost V 5 bases and J 5 bases; bases outside gene matches: 5. DNA of the CDR3: TGCAGTGCTCACCGACTAGCGGGAGTAGATACGCAGTATTTT. This encodes CSAHRLAGVDTQYF.

The rearrangement links TRBV19 to TRBJ2-4; D is ambiguous. Trimming removed 3 bases from V and 4 bases from J, with 13 bases in between. Germline CDR1 is LNHDA and CDR2 is SQIVND (reference sequence). The CDR3 contains 15 residues. CDR3 region: CASSMTGIQKNIQYF. The DNA for the CDR3 is TGTGCCAGTAGTATGACTGGGATCCAAAAAAACATTCAGTACTTC.

This clonotype has at least ten counts. This rearrangement joins TRBV7-3 to TRBJ2-1, with 9 positions matching TRBD2. Trimming took 2 bases from V and 5 from J; bases not matched to a gene: 4. Germline V gives CDR1 SGHTA, CDR2 FQGTGA. The CDR3 extends over 15 amino acids. CDR3 sequence (DNA): TGTGCCAGCAGCTTAGTGCTAGCGGGGAACAATGAGCAGTTCTTC. Its translation: CASSLVLAGNNEQFF. Full variable domain (missing parts from reference TRBV7-3 and TRBJ2-1): GAGVSQTPSNKVTEKGKYVELRCDPISGHTALYWYRQSLGQGPEFLIYFQGTGAADDSGLPNDRFFAVRPEGSVSTLKIQRTERGDSAVYLCASSLVLAGNNEQFFGPGTRLTVL.

This clonotype was counted at least ten times. The chain links TRBV7-8 to TRBJ2-1, with 8 positions matching TRBD2. Looked up from germline, CDR1 is SGHVS and CDR2 is FQNEAQ. The trim removed 2 bases at V and 6 bases at J, leaving 6 bases unmatched. The CDR3 is 15 amino acids. The CDR3 spells CASSLQRETPNEQFF. The CDR3 DNA is TGTGCCAGCAGCTTACAGCGGGAGACCCCCAATGAGCAGTTCTTC.

This clonotype showed up many times. The chain employs TRBV3-1 and TRBJ1-6, with TRBD1 matching over 8 bases. CDR3 length equals 13 residues. V lost 4 bases to trimming and J lost 10 bases; unmatched junction nucleotides: 3. CDR1 is LGHDT and CDR2 is YNNKEL in the germline V gene (reference sequence). CDR3 nucleotide sequence: TGTGCCAGCAGCCCCACAGGGGGGTCACCCCTCCACTTT. This translates into CASSPTGGSPLHF.

This clonotype has more than one count but fewer than ten. V and J are TRBV3-1 and TRBJ2-7; D not certain. The CDR3 totals 16 residues. Trimming removed 0 bases from V and 8 bases from J, with 20 bases in between. In germline, CDR1 is LGHDT, CDR2 YNNKEL (reference sequence). CDR3 nucleotides: TGTGCCAGCAGCCAAGATCGGAGTTCTTACCCCCTAAAGCAGTACTTC. Its translation: CASSQDRSSYPLKQYF.

This chain connects TRBV7-9 to TRBJ1-1; 9 bases fit TRBD1. CDR3 size: 17 residues. The junction had 15 bases not matched to a gene; V was cut back by 5 bases and J by 5 bases. CDR1 SEHNR and CDR2 FQNEAQ come from the germline V gene (reference sequence). The CDR3 nucleotides are TGTGCCAGCAGCCCGATGGGGGGACAGGGTGGAAGGACTGAAGCTTTCTTT. Translated, it gives CASSPMGGQGGRTEAFF.

This chain links TRBV7-9 with TRBJ2-1; 10 nucleotides agree with TRBD2. CDR3 size: 15 residues. Germline trimming cut 5 bases from V and 4 bases from J; bases unmatched to any gene: 5. The germline CDR1 and CDR2 sequences are SEHNR and FQNEAQ (reference sequence). The CDR3 DNA sequence: TGTGCCAGCAGCGAGGGACTAGCGCAATACAATGAGCAGTTCTTC. Translated, it gives CASSEGLAQYNEQFF.

This clonotype has a count of ten or more. The CDR3 here is CASRSTGGSSYEQYF. CDR3 coding DNA: TGTGCCAGCAGGTCAACAGGGGGCAGCTCCTACGAGCAGTACTTC. The genes are TRBV28 and TRBJ2-7; 9 bases line up with TRBD1. The V gene end was trimmed by 6 bases and the J gene end by 0 bases; junction bases not matched to a gene: 6. CDR1 is MDHEN and CDR2 is SYDVKM in the germline V gene. This CDR3 is 15 amino acids long.

The chain is built from TRBV10-1 and TRBJ2-1, with 8 bases that match TRBD2. The germline CDR1 and CDR2 sequences are WNHNN and SYGVQD (reference sequence). The CDR3 contains 15 residues. V was clipped by 0 bases and J by 9 bases; unmatched bases: 7. The CDR3 loop reads CASSESPTSVTEQFF. CDR3 DNA sequence: TGCGCCAGCAGTGAGTCCCCGACTAGCGTCACTGAGCAGTTCTTC.

This clonotype was found a few times. The chain couples TRBV29-1 to TRBJ2-1; D uncertain. The V end was cut by 4 bases, the J end by 6 bases, with 4 bases between. The CDR3 has 10 residues. The germline gives CDR1 SQVTM, CDR2 ANQGSEA. The CDR3 DNA follows: TGCAGCGTTGGCAGCAATGAGCAGTTCTTC. Translation: CSVGSNEQFF.

Ten or more counts support this clonotype. The chain links TRBV7-3 to TRBJ1-6; TRBD1 matches at 8 bases. The CDR3 is made up of 14 amino acids. V dropped 5 bases and J dropped 7; count of bases not matched to a gene: 4. Per germline, CDR1 SGHTA and CDR2 FQGTGA. This chain's CDR3 is CASSPQGGNSPLHF. In nucleotides, the CDR3 is TGTGCCAGCAGCCCACAGGGGGGGAATTCACCCCTCCACTTT.

This clonotype was seen many times. The chain joins TRBV12-3 or TRBV12-4 to TRBJ1-6; no clear D gene. Trimming stripped 3 bases from V and 8 bases from J, with 11 bases between. The CDR3 is 14 residues long. The CDR3 nucleotides are TGTGCCAGCAGTTTCGGGGTCGGGGATTCACCCCTCCACTTT. It codes for CASSFGVGDSPLHF.

This clonotype has more than one count but fewer than ten. J is TRBJ1-1 and V is TRBV6-1; no clear D gene. The CDR3 sequence is 14 residues long. The ends were cut back, 1 base at V and 10 bases at J, with 16 bases in the middle. Germline V gives CDR1 MNHNS, CDR2 SASEGT. The CDR3 reads CASSEGTDLSIAFF. CDR3 in DNA: TGTGCCAGCAGTGAAGGGACGGACCTTTCGATAGCTTTCTTT.

This clonotype was recorded many times. CDR3 sequence reads: CSVEATGYEQYF. CDR3 sequence (DNA): TGCAGCGTTGAAGCTACCGGGTACGAGCAGTACTTC. The chain recombines TRBV29-1 with TRBJ2-7; D remains unclear. The CDR3 loop spans 12 amino acids. Trimming cost V 1 base and J 4 bases, with 8 bases left between them. Germline V gene sequence: CDR1 SQVTM, CDR2 ANQGSEA.

This clonotype has a count of ten or more. The CDR3 protein is CASSTGTRHEQFF. The CDR3, as DNA: TGTGCCAGCAGTACCGGGACTAGACATGAGCAGTTCTTC. The chain uses TRBV6-2 or TRBV6-3 and TRBJ2-1; 8 bases agree with TRBD2. Germline V gene sequence: CDR1 MNHEY, CDR2 SVGEGT. The CDR3 is 13 residues long. After removal of 5 bases from V and 8 bases from J, the junction contained 5 bases not matched to a gene.

Turning to this clonotype: With a much larger clone just one base away, this may be a read error. The chain joins TRBV7-2 to TRBJ1-3; D uncertain. CDR1 and CDR2 (germline): SGHTA, FQGNSA. V gave up 6 bases and J gave up 4 bases, with 7 bases separating them. The length of the CDR3 is 12 residues. CDR3 amino acids: CTSRIVGNTIYF. CDR3 DNA: TGTACCAGCAGAATCGTGGGAAACACCATATATTTT.

On this clonotype: At one boundary the junction diverges from the germline segment, which might be a read error. The chain's CDR3 is CTSSLPTGSGYGYTF. In nucleotides, the CDR3 is TGTACCAGCAGCTTACCGACAGGGTCGGGGTATGGCTACACCTTC. The rearrangement links TRBV9 to TRBJ1-2; TRBD1 aligns across 7 bases. There are 15 residues in the CDR3. Germline CDR1 SGDLS, CDR2 YYNGEE. The full variable domain, with the rest looked up from reference TRBV9 and TRBJ1-2, is DSGVTQTPKHLITATGQRVTLRCSPRSGDLSVYWYQQSLDQGLQFLIQYYNGEERAKGNILERFSAQQFPDLHSELNLSSLELGDSALYFCTSSLPTGSGYGYTFGSGTRLTVV.

This clonotype was seen at least ten times. The V and J genes are TRBV19 and TRBJ1-5; no clear D. The CDR3 length is 14 residues. The V gene lost 7 bases and the J gene lost 0 bases, with 10 bases spanning the gap. The germline CDR1 and CDR2 sequences are LNHDA and SQIVND (reference sequence). The CDR3 sequence: CASNIGNSNQPQHF. DNA for the CDR3: TGTGCCAGTAACATCGGGAATAGCAATCAGCCCCAGCATTTT.

This clonotype was counted ten times or more. The rearrangement links TRBV11-2 to TRBJ2-5, with 12 bases lining up with TRBD2. The CDR3 extends over 17 amino acids. The J segment lost 5 bases and the V segment lost 0 bases, leaving 7 bases of the junction unmatched. Germline CDR1 SGHAT, CDR2 FQNNGV. The CDR3 protein is CASSLEGTSGRGETQYF. The CDR3 nucleotides are TGTGCCAGCAGCTTAGAGGGGACTAGCGGGCGTGGGGAGACCCAGTACTTC.